The entry below gives a single T cell receptor (beta chain) sequence along with its context. This clone's antigen is unknown. Base qualities are not recorded, but no much larger clone differs from it by a single base. These data belong to a study of cytomegalovirus exposure and HLA in healthy donors (dated by TCRdb to 2016 to 2017). Turning to the overall study: An earlier analysis of some 600 of the donors reported over 250 Gb of sequence data and approximately 120 million unique TCR beta sequences obtained from around 170 million T cells. Of the 300 to 400 genotyped donors, over 70% fell in the genetic ancestry cluster associated with self-reported Caucasian donors. In a later genetic analysis, genome-wide SNP genotypes for about 55% of the roughly 670 donors were used, and that subset was treated as a discovery cohort. A separate validation cohort of approximately 130 different subjects was used in addition to the roughly 670-subject first cohort. Across approximately 400 genotyped donors of the cohort, an average of approximately 240,000 unique TCR beta nucleotide sequences per donor were sequenced, and 15% to 20% of those sequences were non-productive. The number of typed donors differed by locus: about 620-630 for A, B, C, DRB1 and DQB1; approximately 520 for DQA1; 600 to 610 for DPA1; and some 470 for DPB1. The T cell repertoires of 670 or so subjects were profiled by immunosequencing and related to cytomegalovirus serostatus. High-throughput TCR immunosequencing, statistical association of individual TCRs with disease status, and machine learning were combined to predict cytomegalovirus infection status. Donor age, sex, ethnicity and CMV serostatus were compiled alongside the repertoire data. Every repertoire in the discovery cohort had been generated on one and the same sequencing platform. Approximately 330 gigabases of sequencing data and around 85 million unique TCR sequences made up an early release that covered nearly 650 HLA-typed donors. Four or five DR-DQ haplotypes were handled as single units for association and clustering because linkage in the cohort was strong. The aim of the study was to test whether cataloging public T cell receptors could identify signatures of past pathogen exposure. Rather than using new phenotypic data, the later analysis identified candidate immune exposures from TCR beta sequences and from how often those sequences occurred across donors. An earlier analysis of roughly 600 of the donors used high-throughput TCR beta sequencing to judge whether each TCR beta V gene segment behaved as functional or pseudogenic. To study patterns of TCR occurrence, a later analysis re-analyzed previously published TCR beta repertoires from 600 to 750 donors and added high-resolution HLA genotyping. HLA typing included class I and class II loci at four-digit resolution.

Study-wide conclusions, independent of this receptor: Fewer than 20 rarely observed V segments, including chromosome 9 orphons, were excluded from the earlier analysis of some 590 of the donors because counts were too low. The study listed 150 to 200 TCR beta chains as associated with cytomegalovirus. In an earlier analysis of 587 of the donors, most TCR beta V segments appeared in productive rearrangements about 87% or about 30% of the time, broadly matching IMGT annotations. V-gene and J-gene trimming of TCR beta chains was associated with a missense DCLRE1C variant in a later genetic analysis, and the association was replicated in an independent cohort. A cluster of highly shared sequence variants was judged likely to be a technical artifact of the sequencing pipeline. In a later analysis, over 15,000 TCR beta sequences were associated with specific HLA alleles at a false discovery rate of 0.05. A few of the identified cytomegalovirus-associated TCR beta chains were confirmed in vitro to be specific for cytomegalovirus antigens. Because HLA typing was missing for some donors at each locus, association tests included only the typed subset. A further reported finding was that TCR beta sequences accurately predicted the HLA-A and HLA-B alleles for most subjects in the first cohort. It was suggested by the authors that the approach could potentially be generalized to other disease states and immunological phenotypes. When HLA alleles, especially DR and DQ, strongly co-occurred, attributing TCR associations to individual alleles was difficult. Correlated functional status among segregating V segments might reflect linkage disequilibrium, but an unknown experimental factor could not be ruled out. CMV serostatus was the only immune exposure information available for the cohort. In a later analysis, TCR association rates were found to vary across HLA loci, with the most associated TCRs seen for DRB1 alleles and the fewest for HLA-C alleles. Only TCR beta chains were sequenced in this cohort, and the absence of alpha or paired-chain data limited detectable features. Some IMGT-functional V segments, including TRBV6-2 and TRBV6-3, could not be distinguished by the 87-base-pair reads and were therefore excluded. In a later analysis, most CMV-associated TCR beta chains were found to appear HLA-restricted, with HLA associations seemingly driven largely by CMV exposure. According to a later analysis, parvovirus B19, influenza, CMV and Epstein-Barr virus appeared linked to several top co-occurrence clusters. According to a later genetic analysis, donors in an Asian-associated ancestry cluster had fewer N-insertions in productive TCRs than the approximately 650-donor mean. A later analysis found that HLA-associated TCR beta chains were more clonally expanded and had lower generation probabilities than equally common non-associated chains. Most TCR sequences were seen in very few donors, while some public TCRs were found in many individuals. Roughly uniform sequencing depth across donors was assumed in presence/absence analyses, although this assumption may not hold. The classifier was reported to diagnose cytomegalovirus status with high specificity and sensitivity in both the original and validation cohorts.

The cohort comprised 666 healthy bone marrow donors. At the time of sampling, every cohort member was nominally healthy, though immune exposures that went unrecorded were likely present. The donor tested CMV seropositive, placing the donor among the 289 seropositive members of the cohort. A peripheral blood sample was provided by each donor, and peripheral blood mononuclear cells were used for TCR beta sequencing. The Qiagen DNeasy Blood Extraction Kit was used to extract genomic DNA from the blood cell samples. Receptor amplification or capture employed the immunoSEQ multiplex PCR assay. For the multiplex PCR, a mixture combining 60 forward primers for TCR Vbeta segments and 13 reverse primers for TCR Jbeta segments was used. The CDR3 region of rearranged TCR beta genes was amplified from genomic DNA with a multiplex PCR assay. Amplified TCR beta libraries were sequenced as 87-base-pair reads on the Illumina HiSeq System. On the authors' methods: In a later analysis, some 80 million unique TCR beta chains were counted across the roughly 670 repertoires, and about 10 million of these chains were shared by at least two donors. To remove PCR and sequencing errors, raw reads were error-corrected and collapsed into unique sequences using a nearest-neighbor algorithm that merged closely related sequences. Alignment of CDR3 sequences to IMGT reference sequences was used to assign V, D and J gene segments. For a sequence to be retained, at least a six-nucleotide match to both a V gene segment and a J gene segment was required. Rearrangements were called productive when the CDR3 lacked stop codons and stayed in frame with V and J; all others were non-productive. CDR3 was defined according to IMGT convention as the region running from the second conserved V-encoded cysteine to the conserved J-encoded phenylalanine. Sequences without an unambiguous match to a single V gene segment were excluded from the earlier analysis of over 500 of the donors. In an earlier analysis of several hundred of the donors, V segments were called functional above 56.7% productive rearrangements and were called segregating when the between-donor standard deviation exceeded 5%. A statistical classification framework was developed to diagnose cytomegalovirus status using the catalog of TCR beta chain sequences. A later analysis assigned V and J genes by comparing TCR nucleotide sequences with IMGT/GENE-DB human TR gene sequences. Using the TCRdist pipeline, a later analysis assigned CDR3 sequences along with most-parsimonious VDJ recombination scenarios. In a later analysis, each TCR beta chain was defined by its CDR3 amino acid sequence together with its V-gene family, and reads lacking a unique V-gene family were excluded. As a way to deal with suspected cross-contamination and a sequencing artifact, a later analysis dropped 450 to 600 nucleotide sequences that were highly shared and had low generation probability. In a later analysis, a clonal expansion index for each public chain was calculated from normalized within-repertoire ranks of inferred template counts. In a later analysis, generation probabilities were computed with a VDJ recombination model fitted to out-of-frame rearrangements, and the resulting probabilities were checked against IGoR. In a later analysis, hypergeometric tests were used to score TCR-TCR, TCR-HLA and TCR-CMV co-occurrence, with a repertoire-size bias correction applied to TCR pairs. To estimate false discovery rates, a later analysis permuted the HLA or CMV assignments 20 times. In a later analysis, co-occurring TCRs were grouped with DBSCAN, and TCRdist sequence similarity was added when clustering was performed within HLA-allele-positive subsets. Repertoires with fewer than 30,000 or more than 120,000 public chains, plus five repertoires with anomalous nucleotide sharing, were excluded from co-occurrence clustering. The source is immuneACCESS, and TCRdb retained only in-frame sequences with V and J called. Part of the clones is not carried over; for the studies checked, unresolved V genes explain less than half of this, and the remainder is unexplained. Clone size and the V and J calls come from that table; the DNA yielded D and trimming. The sample table shows 150,000 to 200,000 clones, and 75% to 90% are seen once. The ten largest clones represent roughly 6% of the sample.

Sequences SGDLS (CDR1) and YYNGEE (CDR2) are obtained from the germline V gene. CDR3 length: 15 amino acids, cysteine to phenylalanine. Just the 45-base CDR3 DNA is kept, in frame starting at base 1. Relative to germline, V is missing 0 bases and J is missing 2 bases, with 2 bases of the junction outside any gene match. The sequence is built from TRBV9 and TRBJ1-5, with 7 junctional bases fitting TRBD1. The origin of this receptor is a man aged 40-49 years in good health and CMV-seropositive. Sequenced: PBMCs. The DNA is as follows: TGTGCCAGCAGCGTAGGGGACAGTCGCAATCAGCCCCAGCATTTT. This translates into CASSVGDSRNQPQHF.